Below are 21 T cell receptor beta chains sequenced from a single sample in a study of tumor T cells in aggressive B-cell lymphoma. Clones were sequenced by immunoSEQ multiplex PCR, and TCRdb holds only the in-frame ones, with some missing. Of 2,000 to 2,500 clones listed, approximately 91% are singletons. The material sequenced was tumor tissue. The receptors here all came from an adult with diffuse large B cell lymphoma.

The CDR3 DNA is TGTGCCAGCAGCTTTGTGCGACAGGGGCGAGTTGGTAACTATGGCTACACCTTC. Protein sequence: CASSFVRQGRVGNYGYTF. The chain is built from TRBV7-9 and TRBJ1-2, with TRBD1 matching 8 bases. The CDR3 totals 18 residues. J lost 1 base, V lost 3 bases, and 13 bases had no gene match. Germline loops: CDR1 SEHNR, CDR2 FQNEAQ (reference sequence).

Details on this clone: A junction boundary mismatches the germline segment, possibly from a read error. The chain uses TRBV5-1 and TRBJ2-7, with 9 positions matching TRBD1. Germline V gives CDR1 SGHRS, CDR2 YFSETQ. The CDR3 is 12 amino acids. The chain's CDR3 is CASSDGPGQGHF. The CDR3 nucleotides read TGCGCCAGCAGCGACGGACCGGGACAGGGTCACTTC. The full variable domain, completed using reference TRBV5-1 and TRBJ2-7, is KAGVTQTPRYLIKTRGQQVTLSCSPISGHRSVSWYQQTPGQGLQFLFEYFSETQRNKGNFPGRFSGRQFSNSRSEMNVSTLELGDSALYLCASSDGPGQGHFGPGTRLTVT.

The rearrangement links TRBV10-1 to TRBJ1-4; 11 positions agree with TRBD1. Trimming cost V 5 bases and J 7 bases; bases outside gene matches: 18. Germline V gene sequence: CDR1 WNHNN, CDR2 SYGVQD (reference sequence). The CDR3 is 19 residues long. The chain's CDR3 is CASSLKGAGQGEICEKLFF. CDR3 nucleotides: TGCGCCAGCAGTCTTAAGGGGGCGGGACAGGGGGAAATTTGTGAAAAACTGTTTTTT.

The chain couples TRBV9 to TRBJ2-7, with 10 bases identical to TRBD2. V dropped 2 bases and J dropped 4; count of bases not matched to a gene: 3. This CDR3 has 14 amino acids. CDR1 SGDLS and CDR2 YYNGEE come from the germline V gene. CDR3 sequence (DNA): TGTGCCAGCAGCGTCACTAGCGGGGTTTACGAGCAGTACTTC. Its protein product is CASSVTSGVYEQYF.

About this clone itself: Other DNA sequences in this sample translate to the same CDR3. The rearrangement joins TRBV21-1 to TRBJ1-6. TRBV21-1 is designated a pseudogene. The CDR3 sequence is 15 residues long. The CDR3 DNA is TGTGCCAGCAGCAAAGTTAGAGACTCTAATTCACCCCTCCACTTT. As protein: CASSKVRDSNSPLHF.

The DNA for the CDR3 is TGTGCCAGCAGCTTGGCCTATGGTTACAATGAGCAGTTCTTC. It specifies CASSLAYGYNEQFF. The rearrangement uses TRBV5-5 and TRBJ2-1; D is ambiguous. The germline gives CDR1 SGHKS, CDR2 YYEKEE (reference sequence). The CDR3 consists of 14 residues. The V end was cut by 0 bases, the J end by 4 bases, with 8 bases between.

This clone came up once. The CDR3: CASSAVSGLYNEQFF. In DNA form, the CDR3 reads TGCGCCAGCAGTGCAGTCTCAGGTCTCTACAATGAGCAGTTCTTC. The rearrangement links TRBV10-1 to TRBJ2-1, with unresolved D. There are 15 residues in the CDR3. CDR1 and CDR2 from the germline V gene are WNHNN and SYGVQD (reference sequence). Trimming left V 4 bases short and J 3 bases short, with 13 bases between.

This clone has just a few counts. This chain joins TRBV19 and TRBJ1-5, with 7 bases lining up with TRBD1. In germline, CDR1 is LNHDA, CDR2 SQIVND (reference sequence). The CDR3 loop spans 12 amino acids. DNA of the CDR3: TGTGCGACCCGGACAGGTAATCAGCCCCAGCATTTT. Amino acid sequence: CATRTGNQPQHF.

The J gene is TRBJ2-3, the V gene TRBV28, with D unresolved. Trimming removed 1 base at V and 2 bases at J, with 7 bases between. The CDR3 runs 14 residues. The germline gives CDR1 MDHEN, CDR2 SYDVKM. The CDR3 is CASSLYTHTDTQYF. The CDR3 region has the DNA TGTGCCAGCAGTTTATACACCCACACAGATACGCAGTATTTT.

This chain connects TRBV4-3 to TRBJ1-1; D gene unclear. Germline assignment: CDR1 LGHNA and CDR2 YSLEER. The CDR3 length is 15 residues. Trimming took 0 bases from V and 0 from J, leaving 8 bases between them. CDR3 region: CASSQDRGMNTEAFF. CDR3 DNA sequence: TGCGCCAGCAGCCAAGATCGCGGAATGAACACTGAAGCTTTCTTT.

As for this clone: One end of the junction varies from germline; a read error may be responsible. The chain employs TRBV18 and TRBJ2-7; D is possibly TRBD1 (6 bases). CDR1 and CDR2 from the germline V gene are KGHSH and LQKENI. The CDR3 consists of 13 residues. The CDR3 DNA reads TGTGCCAGCTCACCCCCAATAGGAGGACAGCGTGACTTC. It translates to CASSPPIGGQRDF.

The chain links TRBV5-1 to TRBJ2-7; 7 nucleotides line up with TRBD1. Germline trimming cut 5 bases from V and 2 bases from J; bases unmatched to any gene: 7. The CDR3 length is 14 residues. CDR1 and CDR2 (germline): SGHRS, YFSETQ. CDR3 protein: CASSSQGETYEQYF. In DNA form, the CDR3 reads TGCGCCAGCAGTTCCCAGGGGGAAACCTACGAGCAGTACTTC.

The chain links TRBV20-1 to TRBJ2-7; D is possibly TRBD1 (5 bases). V was cut by 2 bases and J by 4 bases, with 6 bases left in between. This CDR3 comprises 11 residues. Germline loops: CDR1 DFQATT, CDR2 SNEGSKA (reference sequence). The CDR3 coding sequence is TGCAGTGCTAGAAAGGGGTACGAGCAGTACTTC. It codes for CSARKGYEQYF.

The gene calls are TRBV6-1 and TRBJ2-7; TRBD2 might be the D (5 bases). The CDR3 contains 12 residues. The V gene lost 7 bases and the J gene lost 5 bases, with 12 bases spanning the gap. The germline V gene encodes CDR1 MNHNS and CDR2 SASEGT. Here the CDR3 reads CASILSRDEQYF. In nucleotides, the CDR3 is TGTGCCAGCATTCTCTCGCGGGACGAGCAGTACTTC.

The rearrangement links TRBV28 to TRBJ2-7, with 9 nucleotides matching TRBD2. Germline CDR1 MDHEN, CDR2 SYDVKM. V was pared by 3 bases and J by 4 bases, with 4 bases of the junction left unmatched. CDR3 length equals 14 residues. CDR3 sequence: CASSFGGRVYEQYF. Written as DNA, the CDR3 is TGTGCCAGCAGTTTCGGCGGGAGGGTTTACGAGCAGTACTTC.

This sequence joins TRBV18 and TRBJ2-4, with 9 bases lining up with TRBD1. The V segment lost 1 base and the J segment 15 bases; nucleotides outside the gene matches: 7. The CDR3 is made up of 13 amino acids. Germline V gene sequence: CDR1 KGHSH, CDR2 LQKENI. This chain's CDR3 is CASSPLREDRGYF. For the CDR3, the DNA is TGTGCCAGCTCACCACTTCGAGAGGACAGGGGGTACTTC.

The CDR3 DNA reads as TGTGCCAGCGGGACTAGCGGGACACTTGAGCAGTACTTC. Encoded protein: CASGTSGTLEQYF. The chain carries TRBV7-2 and TRBJ2-7, with 13 bases lining up with TRBD2. From germline, CDR1 is SGHTA and CDR2 FQGNSA. V was clipped by 8 bases and J by 7 bases; unmatched bases: 5. This CDR3 is built from 13 residues.

The V call is TRBV21-1, the J call TRBJ2-7; TRBD2 is taken as the D call from the table, unchecked against the DNA. TRBV21-1 is labeled a pseudogene. The CDR3 spans 15 residues. The CDR3 nucleotides read TGTGCCAGCAGCACCAAGCGGGAGGTGGTGGTGGAGCAGTACTTC. Translated, it gives CASSTKREVVVEQYF.

CDR3 in amino acids: CASSPDYGELFF. In DNA, the CDR3 is TGCGCCAGCAGCCCGGACTACGGGGAGCTGTTTTTT. V and J are TRBV5-1 and TRBJ2-2; tentatively, D is TRBD2 (6 bases). This CDR3 comprises 12 residues. Germline loops: CDR1 SGHRS, CDR2 YFSETQ. V shed 4 bases and J shed 7 bases, with 8 bases lying between them.

The V and J genes are TRBV7-8 and TRBJ1-2; TRBD1 matches 9 bases. The CDR3 covers 14 residues. CDR1 is SGHVS and CDR2 is FQNEAQ in the germline V gene. V lost 6 bases, J lost 5 bases, and 7 bases stayed unmatched. The CDR3 DNA follows: TGTGCCAGCAGTCCGGACAGGGGATTATATGGCTACACCTTC. It specifies CASSPDRGLYGYTF.

The V call is TRBV5-1, the J call TRBJ2-5; D possibly corresponds to TRBD1 (6 bases). Germline lookup yields CDR1 SGHRS and CDR2 YFSETQ. The V gene lost 0 bases and the J gene lost 4 bases, with 13 bases spanning the gap. CDR3 length equals 15 residues. CDR3 loop: CASSLVPGEGETQYF. CDR3 sequence (DNA): TGCGCCAGCAGCTTGGTACCAGGGGAAGGAGAGACCCAGTACTTC.